These T cell receptor beta chains were read from a single sample in a study of PD-1 blockade in classical Hodgkin lymphoma. Clones were sequenced by immunoSEQ multiplex PCR, and TCRdb holds only the in-frame ones, with some missing. The sample includes 20,000 to 30,000 clones, 84% of them seen just once. The source material was peripheral blood mononuclear cells (PBMCs), sampled before the fourth cycle of nivolumab. The receptors were gathered from a human donor with classical Hodgkin lymphoma. Both conserved end residues are part of each CDR3. The order of the fields is J gene, D gene, V gene, clone size, CDR3 DNA, CDR3 protein. The D gene is left open where the match is weak. A row's size may be missing; if present it is once, few, many or a size class.

j_call: TRBJ1-3
d_call: -
v_call: TRBV5-1
clone_size: -
cdr3_nt: TGCGCCAGCAGGACTGGGAACACCATATATTTT
cdr3_aa: CASRTGNTIYF

j_call: TRBJ1-2
d_call: -
v_call: TRBV7-2
clone_size: -
cdr3_nt: TGTGCCAGCAGCTTTTCCAGGAACTATGGCTACACCTTC
cdr3_aa: CASSFSRNYGYTF

j_call: TRBJ1-2
d_call: -
v_call: TRBV28
clone_size: -
cdr3_nt: TGTGCCAGCAGCCCTACCGGTTCTGGCTACACCTTC
cdr3_aa: CASSPTGSGYTF

j_call: TRBJ1-2
d_call: TRBD1
v_call: TRBV29-1
clone_size: -
cdr3_nt: TGCAGCGTAGAAGGACAGGGGCCATTAAATGGCTACACCTTC
cdr3_aa: CSVEGQGPLNGYTF

j_call: TRBJ1-1
d_call: -
v_call: TRBV19
clone_size: -
cdr3_nt: TGTGCCAGTAGATACAGGGTCGCGAGCACGAACACTGAAGCTTTCTTT
cdr3_aa: CASRYRVASTNTEAFF

j_call: TRBJ1-2
d_call: -
v_call: TRBV30
clone_size: few
cdr3_nt: TGTGCCTGGAGTGTACAGGGAGGAGCCTATGGCTACACCTTC
cdr3_aa: CAWSVQGGAYGYTF

j_call: TRBJ1-3
d_call: -
v_call: TRBV6-1
clone_size: -
cdr3_nt: TGTGCCAGCAGTGAAATGGAGGGGGGGCTCTCTGGAAACACCATATATTTT
cdr3_aa: CASSEMEGGLSGNTIYF

j_call: TRBJ2-1
d_call: -
v_call: TRBV2
clone_size: -
cdr3_nt: TGTGCCAGTGACGTGCGTACCCTTTACAATGAGCAGTTCTTC
cdr3_aa: CASDVRTLYNEQFF

j_call: TRBJ2-7
d_call: TRBD2
v_call: TRBV7-2
clone_size: -
cdr3_nt: TGTGCCAGCAGCTTGTCCGGGACTAGCGGTTACGAGCAGTACTTC
cdr3_aa: CASSLSGTSGYEQYF

j_call: TRBJ2-7
d_call: TRBD2
v_call: TRBV7-6
clone_size: -
cdr3_nt: TGTGCCAGCAGCTTTAGACTAGCGGGGGGCTACGAGCAGTACTTC
cdr3_aa: CASSFRLAGGYEQYF

j_call: TRBJ1-5
d_call: TRBD1
v_call: TRBV7-2
clone_size: -
cdr3_nt: TGTGCCAGCAGCGGACAGGGAAGTCAGCCCCAGCATTTT
cdr3_aa: CASSGQGSQPQHF

j_call: TRBJ2-7
d_call: -
v_call: TRBV28
clone_size: -
cdr3_nt: TGTGCCAGCAGTCGCCCCGGAGGGGCCTACGAGCAGTACTTC
cdr3_aa: CASSRPGGAYEQYF

j_call: TRBJ1-1
d_call: -
v_call: TRBV2
clone_size: -
cdr3_nt: TGTGCCAGCAGTGATGAAGGGGCGGATGAAGCTTTCTTT
cdr3_aa: CASSDEGADEAFF

j_call: TRBJ2-3
d_call: -
v_call: TRBV2
clone_size: once
cdr3_nt: TGTGCCAGCTCGACGGGGTGGGGCACAGATACGCAGTATTTT
cdr3_aa: CASSTGWGTDTQYF

j_call: TRBJ2-7
d_call: TRBD1
v_call: TRBV5-1
clone_size: -
cdr3_nt: TGCGCCAGCAACCCTACAGGGGGCTACGAGCAGTACTTC
cdr3_aa: CASNPTGGYEQYF

j_call: TRBJ2-5
d_call: TRBD1
v_call: TRBV5-1
clone_size: -
cdr3_nt: TGCGCCAGCAGCTGGACAGGGGGCGGGTTAGAGACCCAGTACTTC
cdr3_aa: CASSWTGGGLETQYF

j_call: TRBJ1-2
d_call: -
v_call: TRBV7-9
clone_size: once
cdr3_nt: TGTGCCAGCAGCTCGTCGACAGATCGAATGATCTATGGCTACACCTTC
cdr3_aa: CASSSSTDRMIYGYTF

j_call: TRBJ1-1
d_call: TRBD1
v_call: TRBV10-3
clone_size: -
cdr3_nt: TGTGCCATCAGTGCCGGGACAGCTGAAGCTTTCTTT
cdr3_aa: CAISAGTAEAFF

j_call: TRBJ2-7
d_call: -
v_call: TRBV6-5
clone_size: -
cdr3_nt: TGTGCCAGCAGTTACTCGATTGTAGGGAGCTCCTACGAGCAGTACTTC
cdr3_aa: CASSYSIVGSSYEQYF

j_call: TRBJ1-5
d_call: -
v_call: TRBV30
clone_size: -
cdr3_nt: TGTGCCTGGAGTCTGAAACAGAAAAATCAGCCCCAGCATTTT
cdr3_aa: CAWSLKQKNQPQHF

j_call: TRBJ1-1
d_call: -
v_call: TRBV20-1
clone_size: few
cdr3_nt: TGCAGTGCTAAGGGAAGCACTGAAGCTTTCTTT
cdr3_aa: CSAKGSTEAFF

j_call: TRBJ2-6
d_call: -
v_call: TRBV6-5
clone_size: -
cdr3_nt: TGTGCCAGCAGTTATTCAGGTGGGGCCAACGTCCTGACTTTC
cdr3_aa: CASSYSGGANVLTF